This TCR beta chain was sequenced in a study of Graves' ophthalmopathy and Graves' hyperthyroidism. Notes on the study in general: A classifier, a 13-signature model, separated ophthalmopathy from stable hyperthyroidism with approximately 88% sensitivity and 65% to 83% specificity.

The CDR3 sequence is 13 residues long. Germline V gene data show CDR1 as KGHSH and CDR2 as LQKENI. V was trimmed by 5 bases and J by 1 base, leaving 8 bases between them. Patients with other autoimmune diseases, uncontrolled infections, pregnancy or lactation were excluded. The authors amplified TCR beta CDR3 regions from RNA transcripts. RT-PCR with HTBI primers came first, then second-round multiplex PCR. Using its own MiXCR run on the multiplex PCR reads, TCRdb lists one record per CDR3 protein. The repertoire holds about 210,000 distinct CDR3 sequences, with less than 30% as singletons. This clonotype was observed many times. Its target is not known.

The sequenced material came from peripheral blood. The clonotype was recovered from a man between 50 and 59 years old with Graves' ophthalmopathy. V usage is TRBV18 and J usage is TRBJ1-1; D is unclear. CDR3 nucleotide sequence: TGTGCCAGCTCAACTCAGCAGAACACTGAAGCTTTCTTT. As protein: CASSTQQNTEAFF.